This record covers a single TCR beta chain. Antigen unknown. The junction differs from germline at one of its ends, possibly a read error. The record originates from a study of tumor-infiltrating lymphocytes in primary liver carcinoma. Across the study: Donors had hepatocellular carcinoma or combined HCC and intrahepatic cholangiocarcinoma. About 3.5 to 7.5 million productive TCRbeta reads were obtained from the samples, with similar numbers across tissue types.

Bulk tissue was left unsorted, and RNA and DNA were co-extracted from 20-30 mg of it. Study results and caveats: Tumor-adjacent and tumor-blood pairs overlapped less than tumor region pairs did.

The investigators made TCR beta cDNA from 400 to 550 ng total RNA, using a constant-region primer. Slightly modified ARM-PCR with three nested multiplex PCR rounds yielded TCR beta libraries. Rounds one and two of PCR, each of 10 cycles, were primed with TRBV1-TRBV30 forward primers and a C-beta reverse primer. Using its own MiXCR run on the multiplex PCR reads, TCRdb lists one record per CDR3 protein. The table shows over 100,000 distinct CDR3 sequences, with around 70% occurring only once. The CDR3 is 14 amino acids. Germline V gene data show CDR1 as MNHEY and CDR2 as SVGAGI. The rearrangement uses TRBV6-5 and TRBJ2-3; D might be TRBD2 (5 bases). The sample consisted of tumor-adjacent normal liver tissue. The clonotype was recovered from a woman aged 55-70 years with primary liver carcinoma and hepatitis B virus infection. The CDR3 DNA sequence: TGTGTCAGTATCAGATTATCGGGGTCAGATATGCAGTATTTT. Encoded protein: CVSIRLSGSDMQYF.